This entry features one T cell receptor (beta chain) sequence. It lacks a known antigen. Qualities for individual bases were not recorded, and no much larger clone is one base off. Following the manufacturer's recommendations, the immunoSEQ kit was used to generate TCR beta libraries from genomic DNA. Library preparation used a first multiplex PCR with proprietary primers, then a second PCR adding unique barcodes, with bead cleanups after each round. Each sample batch included a kit-provided positive control reaction and a negative control reaction. The final libraries underwent checking on an Agilent 4200 TapeStation D1000 ScreenTape, volumetric pooling, and quantification by qPCR. Sequencing was performed on an Illumina NextSeq500 using a MidOutput 150-cycle cartridge, with 156 Read1 cycles, 15 Index1 cycles, and the kit custom primers. The pooled library was loaded at around 1 pM, and 20% PhiX control was spiked in. As for the original processing: The vendor-processed data were analyzed in R, and a clonotype was defined as all T cells that share the same CDR3 nucleotide sequence. For clone abundance analyses, frequencies were normalized to the 10,000 most abundant clones per sample. Public T cell clones, averaging fewer than five per sample, were removed before analysis. Tumor-enriched clonotypes and baseline blood-enriched clonotypes were defined as those with an abundance difference of at least 32-fold between compartments. A beta-binomial differential abundance model was used to identify clonotypes that were expanded or contracted between blood time points. Tumor-blood repertoire similarity was measured with the Baroni-Urbani and Buser coefficient, and groups were compared using two-tailed Wilcoxon tests in R. TCRdb mirrors the immuneACCESS table, restricted to in-frame sequences. Some clones are absent from its copies; in checked studies, under half trace to an unresolved V gene, and the reason for the others is unknown. That table gives V, J and clone size, and the DNA gave D and trimming. Across this sample there are more than 100,000 clones, with roughly 91% seen only once. The top ten clones comprise around 6% of the sample.

This sample stems from a study of radiation and T cells in renal cell carcinoma (dated by TCRdb to 2018 to 2021). With regard to the full study: The samples were obtained from a clinical trial, where primary renal cell carcinomas were treated with 15 Gy stereotactic body radiation therapy and then removed by nephrectomy 4 weeks afterward. A total of 3.5 million to 4.5 million unique CDR3 nucleotide sequences, encoding 2.5 million to 3 million unique CDR3 amino acid sequences, were found across all 50 or so samples. In total, more than 50 samples underwent TCR beta sequencing: about 26 tumors plus 27 peripheral blood samples.

Explained via the paper, the time point label denotes: blood 2 weeks post-SBRT. This specimen's treatment or condition label, interpreted: 15 Gy SBRT to primary tumor, nephrectomy 4 weeks later. To track tumor-enriched clonotypes, serial peripheral blood was sampled from radiation-treated patients at baseline and at 2 weeks and 4 weeks after SBRT. Every patient's renal cell carcinoma showed clear cell pathology. Genomic DNA for TCR sequencing was prepared using the QIAamp DNA Blood Mini Kit (Qiagen). Only samples passing all quality control checks were included in the analyses. The paper's findings and limits, for the study overall: Dynamics of the blood repertoire were not tracked past 4 weeks after treatment. In blood, the top tumor clonotypes increased between baseline and 2 weeks post-radiation and then shrank by 4 weeks, which suggests that tumor-resident clones expanded only transiently. Because pretreatment tumor biopsies were not available, the baseline intratumoral presence of clonotypes could not be determined. Because the trial had a single-armed design, the trial could not examine how radiation dose or scheduling affected the TCR repertoire.

This clonotype was obtained from a woman aged 70 to 79 with renal cell carcinoma. The sample was blood, taken from a patient whose treatment included radiotherapy and nephrectomy.

The CDR3: CASSLVTGGPNEQFF. The DNA sequence is given as TGTGCCAGCAGCTTAGTGACAGGGGGCCCCAATGAGCAGTTCTTC. This receptor chain uses TRBV7-6 and TRBJ2-1, with TRBD1 matching 10 junction bases. From its cysteine to its phenylalanine, the CDR3 spans 15 amino acids. The sequence is cut down to CDR3 DNA, 45 bases in frame from base 1. Taken from the germline V gene, the CDR1 and CDR2 loops are SGHVS and FNYEAQ. After removal of 1 base from V and 6 bases from J, the junction retains 3 bases not matched to a gene.